This T cell receptor beta chain appears in the sequencing data of a study of beta chain features in type 1 diabetes. Study conclusions and caveats: When cDNA is sequenced, cells with high TCR expression could be over-represented. When Type 1 diabetes patients were examined, their TCRB CDR3s proved moderately but significantly shorter in all four CD4+ subsets. VDJ junctions from patients with type 1 diabetes contained fewer insertions and more deletions.

Naive, central memory, regulatory and stem cell-like memory cells within the CD4+ compartment were sorted using CD45RO/CCR7/CD25/CD127/CD95/CD27. V was pared by 3 bases and J by 4 bases, with 5 bases of the junction left unmatched. The CDR3 contains 14 residues. Germline CDR1 is MDHEN and CDR2 is SYDVKM. The isolated RNA, all of it, was reverse transcribed, so expressed TCRB transcripts were what got sequenced. Generated by immunoSEQ multiplex PCR, the TCRdb table keeps only in-frame clones and is missing some. The repertoire includes 400,000 or so clones, 8.5% to 10% of them detected once, and 0.45% to 0.65% sits in the top ten. A few counts support this clone. The antigen remains undetermined. Other nucleotide sequences from this sample produce the same CDR3.

Sequenced sample: central memory CD4+ T cells from blood. This TCR came from a man aged 25-45 years with type 1 diabetes. This chain uses TRBV28 with TRBJ1-2; 7 bases are a match to TRBD1. CDR3 bases: TGTGCCAGCAGTTTTAGAACAGGGGTCTATGGCTACACCTTC. Protein: CASSFRTGVYGYTF.